The 14 T cell receptor beta chains given below trace back to one sample, sequenced in a study of glioma-infiltrating T cells. The iRepertoire nested amplicon-rescue multiplex PCR amplified TCR alpha and beta CDR3s from RNA. TCRdb recomputed calls from the multiplex PCR reads with MiXCR, one row per CDR3 protein. The sample contains some 120,000 distinct CDR3 sequences, roughly 24% of which appear only once. Sequences were obtained from glioma tissue, nonneoplastic brain tissue, or PBMCs (not recorded which). Receptor source: a human donor with low-grade glioma or glioblastoma, undergoing nonglioma brain surgery, or in good health (not recorded which).

Worth noting for this clonotype: Sequence at one end of the junction differs from germline and may be a read error. The J gene is TRBJ2-7, the V gene TRBV14; D not resolved. The germline V gene encodes CDR1 SGHDN and CDR2 FVKESK. The CDR3 has 14 amino acids. CDR3 in amino acids: CASIQLRSEYEQYF. The CDR3, as DNA: TGTGCCAGCATCCAACTCCGGAGCGAGTACGAGCAGTACTTC. The whole variable domain, filled in from reference TRBV14 and TRBJ2-7, reads EAGVTQFPSHSVIEKGQTVTLRCDPISGHDNLYWYRRVMGKEIKFLLHFVKESKQDESGMPNNRFLAERTGGTYSTLKVQPAELEDSGVYFCASIQLRSEYEQYFGPGTRLTVT.

This clonotype has a handful of counts. The V gene is TRBV12-3 or TRBV12-4, the J gene TRBJ2-5, with TRBD1 as a possible D gene (7 bases). The CDR3 contains 16 residues. The ends were cut back, 3 bases at V and 5 bases at J, with 19 bases in the middle. For the CDR3, the DNA is TGTGCCAGCAGTTTTTTGGGACAGCAACGGGGGGAGACCCAGTACTTC. Its translation is CASSFLGQQRGETQYF.

This clonotype was detected ten times or more. The chain couples TRBV28 to TRBJ2-7; D may match TRBD1 or TRBD2 (5 bases each). V lost 7 bases and J lost 2, with 15 bases in between. This CDR3 spans 14 amino acids. Per the germline V gene, CDR1 is MDHEN and CDR2 is SYDVKM. Here the CDR3 reads CASTPRWGPYEQYF. CDR3 DNA sequence: TGTGCCAGCACCCCTCGGTGGGGACCCTACGAGCAGTACTTC.

This clonotype was seen at least ten times. The genes are TRBV2 and TRBJ2-3, with no clear D. CDR1 is SNHLY, CDR2 FYNNEI, per germline. CDR3 length: 14 residues. V gave up 2 bases and J gave up 2 bases, with 8 bases separating them. The CDR3 here is CASSENLYTDTQYF. CDR3 in DNA: TGTGCCAGCAGTGAAAACCTCTACACAGATACGCAGTATTTT.

This clonotype was seen repeatedly, ten times or more. This chain connects TRBV2 to TRBJ2-3, with D perhaps TRBD2 (5 bases). Germline CDR1 reads SNHLY; CDR2 reads FYNNEI. The CDR3 covers 17 residues. With 6 bases removed from V and 1 base from J, the gap between germline ends came to 20 bases. The CDR3 loop is CASRQRALVLGTDTQYF. The CDR3 nucleotides read TGTGCCAGCAGGCAAAGAGCACTAGTGCTCGGCACAGATACGCAGTATTTT.

There are a few counts of this clonotype. This may be a read error: a much more frequent sequence differs by one nucleotide. The rearrangement uses TRBV6-1 and TRBJ2-1; 7 bases match TRBD1. The V gene's germline CDR1 is MNHNS and CDR2 SASEGT. The J segment lost 8 bases and the V segment lost 6 bases, leaving 13 bases of the junction unmatched. This CDR3 contains 15 residues. The CDR3 region is CASSTDRDGWYEQFF. For the CDR3, the DNA is TGTGCCAGCAGCACAGACAGGGACGGGTGGTATGAGCAGTTCTTC.

This clonotype showed up just a few times. The gene calls are TRBV5-4 and TRBJ2-3; D is unclear. Germline values: CDR1 SGHNT, CDR2 YYREEE (reference sequence). V lost 0 bases and J lost 6, with 14 bases in between. The CDR3 consists of 15 residues. CDR3 sequence (DNA): TGTGCCAGCAGCTTGGCCGGTAGTCCGGTGGATACGCAGTATTTT. This gives the protein CASSLAGSPVDTQYF.

This clonotype came up many times. The V call is TRBV6-1, the J call TRBJ2-7; 9 nucleotides match TRBD2. The CDR3 sequence is 13 residues long. The V segment lost 10 bases and the J segment 6 bases; nucleotides outside the gene matches: 10. Germline lookup yields CDR1 MNHNS and CDR2 SASEGT. CDR3 DNA: TGTGCCACCTTCGCTAGCGGGACGACCGAGCAGTACTTC. Protein sequence: CATFASGTTEQYF.

This clonotype was counted ten times or more. The V gene is TRBV20-1, the J gene TRBJ2-7, with 7 bases fitting TRBD1. From germline, CDR1 is DFQATT and CDR2 SNEGSKA (reference sequence). The trim removed 6 bases at V and 4 bases at J, leaving 9 bases unmatched. The CDR3 extends over 13 amino acids. CDR3 coding DNA: TGCAGTGCATATCTAGGGGGCGGATACGAGCAGTACTTC. It specifies CSAYLGGGYEQYF.

The chain recombines TRBV12-3 or TRBV12-4 with TRBJ2-1, with D perhaps being TRBD1 or TRBD2 (5 bases each). The ends were cut back, 4 bases at V and 7 bases at J, with 20 bases in the middle. This CDR3 has 16 residues. The CDR3 DNA reads TGTGCCAGCAGTTACCCCCCCCGGCCCTGGGGGAATGAGCAGTTCTTC. It yields the protein CASSYPPRPWGNEQFF.

In this sample, this clonotype turned up many times. This sequence joins TRBV28 and TRBJ2-7; either TRBD1 or TRBD2 may supply D (6 bases each). Germline V gives CDR1 MDHEN, CDR2 SYDVKM. The germline V and J ends were trimmed by 1 base and 2 bases, with 12 bases remaining between them. The CDR3 runs to 15 residues. The CDR3 sequence: CASSLLSGGTYEQYF. CDR3 nucleotides: TGTGCCAGCAGTTTATTGTCCGGGGGCACCTACGAGCAGTACTTC.

This clonotype was observed many times. The chain joins TRBV5-4 to TRBJ1-1; no reliable D call. In germline, CDR1 is SGHNT, CDR2 YYREEE (reference sequence). V was trimmed by 0 bases and J by 0 bases, leaving 9 bases between them. The CDR3 runs to 15 residues. The CDR3 DNA sequence: TGTGCCAGCAGCTTGGATCTAGAATTGAACACTGAAGCTTTCTTT. Translating it yields CASSLDLELNTEAFF.

The table lists this clonotype with many counts. The chain couples TRBV7-2 to TRBJ2-3, with TRBD2 matching 12 bases. This CDR3 spans 16 amino acids. The trim removed 3 bases at V and 4 bases at J, leaving 5 bases unmatched. Germline V gene sequence: CDR1 SGHTA, CDR2 FQGNSA. The CDR3 nucleotides are TGTGCCAGCAGCTTCCGACTAGCGGGAGCGGCAGATACGCAGTATTTT. Translation: CASSFRLAGAADTQYF.

V usage is TRBV7-2 and J usage is TRBJ2-1; unclear D gene. The germline V gene encodes CDR1 SGHTA and CDR2 FQGNSA. Trimming left V 0 bases short and J 5 bases short, with 8 bases between. The CDR3 totals 14 residues. The chain's CDR3 is CASSLAGQDNEQFF. The DNA of the CDR3 is TGTGCCAGCAGCTTAGCGGGTCAGGACAATGAGCAGTTCTTC.